This T cell receptor (beta chain) was identified during a study of CD8+CD57+ T cells in acquired aplastic anemia. Study at large: Sorted CD4+ and CD8+ cell DNA averaged about 3 ug. Study conclusions and caveats: Levels of CD8+ Simpson's diversity were not significantly distinct in patients versus controls. Patients and controls shared nearly 30 CD8+ CDR3 sequences, which appeared highly expressed in patients and within their immunodominant clones.

A remark on this clonotype: Its specificity is unknown.

Germline V gene data show CDR1 as DFQATT and CDR2 as SNEGSKA (reference sequence). Germline trimming cut 1 base from V and 4 bases from J; bases unmatched to any gene: 10. This CDR3 region has 17 residues. Sequencing involved patients with CD8+CD57+ cell expansion previously shown by flow cytometry. Researchers used genomic DNA as the template to profile TCR beta VDJ and CDR3. Using its own MiXCR run on the reads, TCRdb lists one record per CDR3 protein. The sample yields over 150,000 distinct CDR3 sequences, about 70% seen once. The source of this sequence is a human donor with aplastic anemia. The gene calls are TRBV20-1 and TRBJ2-1, with 10 bases that match TRBD2. The sample consisted of sorted CD4+, CD8+, or CD8+CD57+ T cells (not recorded which) from PBMCs. CDR3 loop: CSARGKLAGNIYNEQFF. The CDR3 coding sequence is TGCAGTGCTAGAGGAAAACTAGCGGGAAATATATACAATGAGCAGTTCTTC.